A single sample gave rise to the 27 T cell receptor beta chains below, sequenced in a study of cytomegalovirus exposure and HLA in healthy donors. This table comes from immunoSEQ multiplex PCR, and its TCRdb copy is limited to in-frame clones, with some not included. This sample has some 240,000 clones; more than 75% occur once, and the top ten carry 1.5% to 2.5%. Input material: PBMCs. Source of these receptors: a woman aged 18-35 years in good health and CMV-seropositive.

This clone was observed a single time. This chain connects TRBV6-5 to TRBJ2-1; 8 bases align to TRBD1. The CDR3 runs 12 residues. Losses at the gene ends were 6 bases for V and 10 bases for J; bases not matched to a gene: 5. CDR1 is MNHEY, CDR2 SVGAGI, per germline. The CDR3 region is CASRTWDREQFF. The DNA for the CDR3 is TGTGCCAGCAGGACTTGGGACAGGGAGCAGTTCTTC.

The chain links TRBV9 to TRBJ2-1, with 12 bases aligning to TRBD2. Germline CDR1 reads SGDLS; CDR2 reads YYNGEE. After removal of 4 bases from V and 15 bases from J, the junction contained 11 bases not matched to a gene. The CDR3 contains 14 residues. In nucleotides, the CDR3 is TGTGCCAGCAGCCCCACGACTAGCGGGAGCTCTCCGTTCTTC. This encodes CASSPTTSGSSPFF.

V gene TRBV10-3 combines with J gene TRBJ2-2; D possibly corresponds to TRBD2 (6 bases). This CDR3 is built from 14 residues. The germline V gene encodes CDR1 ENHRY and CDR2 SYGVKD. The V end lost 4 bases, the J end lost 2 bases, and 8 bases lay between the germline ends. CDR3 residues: CAISVGSNTGELFF. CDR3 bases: TGTGCCATCAGTGTCGGGAGTAACACCGGGGAGCTGTTTTTT.

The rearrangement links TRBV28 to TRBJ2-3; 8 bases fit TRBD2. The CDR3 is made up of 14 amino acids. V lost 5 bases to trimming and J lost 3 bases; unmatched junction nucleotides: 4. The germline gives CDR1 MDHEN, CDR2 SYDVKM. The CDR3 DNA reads TGTGCCAGCAGTATAACGGGGGGGACAGATACGCAGTATTTT. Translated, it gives CASSITGGTDTQYF.

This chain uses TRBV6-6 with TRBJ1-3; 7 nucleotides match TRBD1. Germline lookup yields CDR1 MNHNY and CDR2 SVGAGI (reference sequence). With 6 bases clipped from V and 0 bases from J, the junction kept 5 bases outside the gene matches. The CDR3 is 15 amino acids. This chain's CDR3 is CASRITGVSGNTIYF. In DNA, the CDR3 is TGTGCCAGCAGGATTACAGGGGTCTCTGGAAACACCATATATTTT.

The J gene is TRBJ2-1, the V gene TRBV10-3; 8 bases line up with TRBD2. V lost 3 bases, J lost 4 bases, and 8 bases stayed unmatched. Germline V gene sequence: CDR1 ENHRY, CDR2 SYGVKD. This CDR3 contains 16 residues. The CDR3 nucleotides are TGTGCCATCAGTGATGGAGCGGGAGCAAAATACAATGAGCAGTTCTTC. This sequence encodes CAISDGAGAKYNEQFF.

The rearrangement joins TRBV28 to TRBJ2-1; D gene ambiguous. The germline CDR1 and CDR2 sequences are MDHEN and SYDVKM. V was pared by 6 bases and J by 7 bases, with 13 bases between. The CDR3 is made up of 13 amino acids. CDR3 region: CASSPPLGNEQFF. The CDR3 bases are TGTGCCAGCAGCCCCCCCCTAGGTAATGAGCAGTTCTTC.

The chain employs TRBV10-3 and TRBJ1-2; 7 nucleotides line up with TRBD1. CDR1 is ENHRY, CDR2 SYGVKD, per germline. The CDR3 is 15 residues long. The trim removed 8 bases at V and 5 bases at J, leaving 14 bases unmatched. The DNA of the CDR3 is TGTGCCATCTCTAACCCCCACGGGACAGAGTATGGCTACACCTTC. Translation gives CAISNPHGTEYGYTF.

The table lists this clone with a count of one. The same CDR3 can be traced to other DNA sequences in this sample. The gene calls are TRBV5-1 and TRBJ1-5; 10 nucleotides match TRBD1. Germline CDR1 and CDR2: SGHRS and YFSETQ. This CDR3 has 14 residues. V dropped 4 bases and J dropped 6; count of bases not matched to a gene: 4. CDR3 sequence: CASSPGQGGQPQHF. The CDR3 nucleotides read TGCGCCAGCAGCCCCGGACAGGGGGGTCAGCCCCAGCATTTT.

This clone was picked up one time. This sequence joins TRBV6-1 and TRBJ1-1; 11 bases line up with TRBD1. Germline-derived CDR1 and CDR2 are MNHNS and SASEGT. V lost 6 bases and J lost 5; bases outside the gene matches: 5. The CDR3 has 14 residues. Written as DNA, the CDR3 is TGTGCCAGCAGGAAGGACAGGGGGCCAACTGAAGCTTTCTTT. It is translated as CASRKDRGPTEAFF.

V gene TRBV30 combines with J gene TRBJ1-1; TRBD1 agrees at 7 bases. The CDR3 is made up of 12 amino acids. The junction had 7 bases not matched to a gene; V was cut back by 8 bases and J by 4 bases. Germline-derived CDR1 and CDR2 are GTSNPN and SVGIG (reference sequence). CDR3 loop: CAGHRGGTEAFF. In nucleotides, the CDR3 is TGTGCCGGACACAGGGGCGGCACTGAAGCTTTCTTT.

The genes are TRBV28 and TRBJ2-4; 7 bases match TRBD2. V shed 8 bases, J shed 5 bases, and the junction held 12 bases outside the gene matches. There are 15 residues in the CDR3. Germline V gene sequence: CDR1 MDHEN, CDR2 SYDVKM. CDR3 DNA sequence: TGTGCCAGCGGCAGAAGACTAGCCCATCAAAACATTCAGTACTTC. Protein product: CASGRRLAHQNIQYF.

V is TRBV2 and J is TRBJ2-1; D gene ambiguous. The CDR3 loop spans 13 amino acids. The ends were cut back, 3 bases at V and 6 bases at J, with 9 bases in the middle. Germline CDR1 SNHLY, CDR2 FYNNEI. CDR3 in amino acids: CASSESTRNEQFF. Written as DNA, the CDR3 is TGTGCCAGCAGTGAGTCGACTCGCAATGAGCAGTTCTTC.

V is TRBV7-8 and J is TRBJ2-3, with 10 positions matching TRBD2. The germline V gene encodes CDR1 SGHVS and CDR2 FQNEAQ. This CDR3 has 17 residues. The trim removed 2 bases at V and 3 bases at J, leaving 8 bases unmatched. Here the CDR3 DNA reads TGTGCCAGCAGCTTAATTAGCGGGGGGAGGATTACAGATACGCAGTATTTT. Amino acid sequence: CASSLISGGRITDTQYF.

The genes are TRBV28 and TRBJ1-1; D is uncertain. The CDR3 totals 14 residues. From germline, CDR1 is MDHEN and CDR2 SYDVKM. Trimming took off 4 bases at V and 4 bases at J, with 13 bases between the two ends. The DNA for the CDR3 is TGTGCCAGCAGTTCAAACAGACCCCCCACTGAAGCTTTCTTT. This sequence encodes CASSSNRPPTEAFF.

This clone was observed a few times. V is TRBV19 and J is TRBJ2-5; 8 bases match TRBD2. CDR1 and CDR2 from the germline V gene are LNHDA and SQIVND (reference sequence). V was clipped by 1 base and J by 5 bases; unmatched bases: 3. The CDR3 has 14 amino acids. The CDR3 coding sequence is TGTGCCAGTAGTATAGCGGGAGGGCCGGAGACCCAGTACTTC. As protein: CASSIAGGPETQYF.

CDR3 protein: CAWGLGQGDTEAFF. CDR3 DNA: TGTGCCTGGGGATTAGGACAGGGGGACACTGAAGCTTTCTTT. This chain links TRBV30 with TRBJ1-1; 10 nucleotides line up with TRBD1. Germline CDR1 GTSNPN, CDR2 SVGIG (reference sequence). This CDR3 is 14 amino acids long. V lost 5 bases to trimming and J lost 3 bases; unmatched junction nucleotides: 6.

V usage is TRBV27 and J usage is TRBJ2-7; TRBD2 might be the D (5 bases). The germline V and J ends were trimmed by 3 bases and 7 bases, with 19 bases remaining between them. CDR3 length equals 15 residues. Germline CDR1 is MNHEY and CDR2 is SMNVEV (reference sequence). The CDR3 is CASSFVGRTSSEQYF. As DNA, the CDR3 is TGTGCCAGCAGTTTTGTCGGGCGGACTTCCTCGGAGCAGTACTTC.

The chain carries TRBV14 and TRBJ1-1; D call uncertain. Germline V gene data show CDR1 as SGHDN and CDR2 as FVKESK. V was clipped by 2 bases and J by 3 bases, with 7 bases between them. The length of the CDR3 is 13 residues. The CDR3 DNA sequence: TGTGCCAGCAGCCAAATTGAGGACACTGAAGCTTTCTTT. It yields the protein CASSQIEDTEAFF.

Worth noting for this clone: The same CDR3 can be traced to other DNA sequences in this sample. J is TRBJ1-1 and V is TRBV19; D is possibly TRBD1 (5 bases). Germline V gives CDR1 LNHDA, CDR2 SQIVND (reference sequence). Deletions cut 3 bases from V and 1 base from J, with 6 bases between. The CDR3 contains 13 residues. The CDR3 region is CASSIGGNTEAFF. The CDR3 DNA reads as TGTGCCAGTAGTATCGGGGGGAACACTGAAGCTTTCTTT.

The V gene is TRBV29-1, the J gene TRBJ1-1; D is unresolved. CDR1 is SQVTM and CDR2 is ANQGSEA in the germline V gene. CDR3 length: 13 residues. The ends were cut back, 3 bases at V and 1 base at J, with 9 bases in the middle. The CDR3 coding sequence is TGCAGCGTTGACAGGCAGTGGAACACTGAAGCTTTCTTT. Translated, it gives CSVDRQWNTEAFF.

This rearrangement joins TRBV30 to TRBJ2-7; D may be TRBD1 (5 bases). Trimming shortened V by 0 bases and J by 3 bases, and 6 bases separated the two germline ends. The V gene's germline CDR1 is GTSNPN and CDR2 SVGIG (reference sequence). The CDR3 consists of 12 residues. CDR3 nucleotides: TGTGCCTGGAGTGTAGACAGCTACGAGCAGTACTTC. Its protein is CAWSVDSYEQYF.

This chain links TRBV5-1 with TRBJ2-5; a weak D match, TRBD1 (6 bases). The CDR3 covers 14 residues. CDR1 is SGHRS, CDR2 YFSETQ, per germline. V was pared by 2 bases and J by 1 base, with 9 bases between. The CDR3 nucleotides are TGCGCCAGCAGCTTCGGGACACCCCAAGAGACCCAGTACTTC. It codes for CASSFGTPQETQYF.

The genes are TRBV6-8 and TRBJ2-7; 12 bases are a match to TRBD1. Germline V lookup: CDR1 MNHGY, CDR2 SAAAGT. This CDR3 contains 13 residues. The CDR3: CPTPGQGADEQYF. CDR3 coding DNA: TGTCCGACGCCGGGACAGGGGGCGGACGAGCAGTACTTC.

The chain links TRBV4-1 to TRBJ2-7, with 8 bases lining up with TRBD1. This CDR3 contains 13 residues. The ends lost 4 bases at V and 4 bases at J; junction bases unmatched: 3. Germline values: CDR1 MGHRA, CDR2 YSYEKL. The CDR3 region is CASSPWTGYEQYF. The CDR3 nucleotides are TGCGCCAGCAGCCCGTGGACAGGGTACGAGCAGTACTTC.

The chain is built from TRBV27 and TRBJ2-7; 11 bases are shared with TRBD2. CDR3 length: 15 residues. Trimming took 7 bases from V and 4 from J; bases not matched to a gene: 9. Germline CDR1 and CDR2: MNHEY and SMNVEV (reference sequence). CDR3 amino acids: CASISTSGRWYEQYF. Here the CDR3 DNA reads TGTGCCAGCATTAGTACTAGCGGGAGATGGTACGAGCAGTACTTC.

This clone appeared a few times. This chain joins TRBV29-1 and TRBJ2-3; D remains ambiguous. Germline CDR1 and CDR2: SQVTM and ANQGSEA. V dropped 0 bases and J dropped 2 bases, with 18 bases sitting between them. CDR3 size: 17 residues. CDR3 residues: CSVEEWSFGTATDTQYF. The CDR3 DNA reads TGCAGCGTTGAAGAATGGAGTTTTGGAACCGCCACAGATACGCAGTATTTT.